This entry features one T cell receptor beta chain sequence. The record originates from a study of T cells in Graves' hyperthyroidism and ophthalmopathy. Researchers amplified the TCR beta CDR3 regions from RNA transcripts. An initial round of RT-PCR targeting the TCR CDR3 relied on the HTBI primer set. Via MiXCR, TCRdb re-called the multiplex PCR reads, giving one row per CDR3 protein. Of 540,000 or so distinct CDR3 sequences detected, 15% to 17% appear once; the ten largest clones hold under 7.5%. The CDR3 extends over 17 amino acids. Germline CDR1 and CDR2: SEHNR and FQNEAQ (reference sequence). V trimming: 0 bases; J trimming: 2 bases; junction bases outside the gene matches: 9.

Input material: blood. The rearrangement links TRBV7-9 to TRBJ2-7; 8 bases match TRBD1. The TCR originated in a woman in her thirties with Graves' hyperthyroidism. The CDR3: CASSLAPSGTGAYEQYF. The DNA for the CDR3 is TGTGCCAGCAGCTTAGCCCCTTCCGGGACAGGAGCCTACGAGCAGTACTTC.